One sample yielded the 25 T cell receptor beta chains listed below, sequenced in a study of monozygotic twins with inflammatory bowel disease. One entry per CDR3 protein, without DNA, is what TCRdb gives after re-calling the 5' RACE reads. In all, the sample yields approximately 200,000 distinct CDR3 sequences. The sample consisted of blood. These receptor sequences come from a human donor with ulcerative colitis or Crohn's disease, or a healthy co-twin of an affected twin (not recorded which).

The chain couples TRBV6-2 or TRBV6-3 to TRBJ1-6; the D call from TCRdb, TRBD1, cannot be confirmed without DNA. CDR1 is MNHEY and CDR2 is SVGEGT in the germline V gene. This CDR3 has 21 residues. The CDR3 protein is CASSYYRTRALLSSYNSPLHF.

J is TRBJ2-3 and V is TRBV7-9; the D gene TCRdb calls, TRBD1, cannot be checked with no DNA. The V gene's germline CDR1 is SEHNR and CDR2 FQNEAQ (reference sequence). This CDR3 has 13 amino acids. Here the CDR3 reads CASSSSGPDTQYF.

V and J are TRBV7-9 and TRBJ2-3; the TCRdb D gene call, TRBD1, has no DNA to confirm it. Germline assignment: CDR1 SEHNR and CDR2 FQNEAQ (reference sequence). CDR3 length equals 17 residues. The CDR3 sequence: CASSFGPGQGAANTQYF.

The V and J genes are TRBV7-6 and TRBJ2-5. Germline CDR1 SGHVS, CDR2 FNYEAQ. The CDR3 runs 14 residues. The CDR3 sequence: CASSLDLTEETQYF.

The rearrangement uses TRBV3-1 and TRBJ2-4; absent DNA, TCRdb's TRBD1 call cannot be checked. Germline V gives CDR1 LGHDT, CDR2 YNNKEL (reference sequence). The CDR3 is 15 amino acids. The CDR3 here is CASSQGQGAPAIQYF.

This chain uses TRBV6-5 with TRBJ2-3; no DNA is available, so the TRBD1 call from TCRdb remains unchecked. The germline V gene has CDR1 MNHEY and CDR2 SVGAGI. The CDR3 extends over 15 amino acids. The CDR3 is CASSYGTGVVDTQYF.

The chain has TRBV7-6 and TRBJ2-5; the D gene TCRdb calls, TRBD1, cannot be checked with no DNA. CDR3 length: 14 residues. Per the germline V gene, CDR1 is SGHVS and CDR2 is FNYEAQ. This CDR3 is CASSERTAQETQYF.

V is TRBV19 and J is TRBJ2-5; there is no DNA to check the TCRdb D call of TRBD1. The length of the CDR3 is 14 residues. The germline V gene encodes CDR1 LNHDA and CDR2 SQIVND (reference sequence). The CDR3 reads CASSSQGAQETQYF.

The CDR3: CASSLAGRAEAFF. The V call is TRBV7-2, the J call TRBJ1-1. Germline assignment: CDR1 SGHTA and CDR2 FQGNSA. There are 13 residues in the CDR3.

V and J are TRBV3-1 and TRBJ2-7; TCRdb names TRBD2, which stays unverified in the absence of DNA. The CDR3 runs to 15 residues. Germline V lookup: CDR1 LGHDT, CDR2 YNNKEL (reference sequence). CDR3 in amino acids: CASSQERGTLYEQYF.

V is TRBV12-3 or TRBV12-4 and J is TRBJ2-7; there is no DNA to check the TCRdb D call of TRBD1. This CDR3 has 13 amino acids. The CDR3 loop is CASSLTDRGEQYF.

The J gene is TRBJ2-1, the V gene TRBV4-1. The germline V gene has CDR1 MGHRA and CDR2 YSYEKL. The CDR3 spans 16 residues. CDR3 region: CASSQVDMISYNEQFF.

The chain combines TRBV11-2 with TRBJ1-3; TCRdb's D call, TRBD1, is unchecked because there is no DNA. Germline lookup yields CDR1 SGHAT and CDR2 FQNNGV. The CDR3 sequence is 16 residues long. The CDR3 here is CASSAREAYSGNTIYF.

The chain combines TRBV5-1 with TRBJ2-5. The germline gives CDR1 SGHRS, CDR2 YFSETQ. The CDR3 loop spans 15 amino acids. CDR3 in amino acids: CASGLVGFGEETQYF.

CDR3 in amino acids: CASSLGTGLNQPQHF. The genes are TRBV5-6 and TRBJ1-5; TCRdb names TRBD1, which stays unverified in the absence of DNA. This CDR3 spans 15 amino acids. Germline assignment: CDR1 SGHDT and CDR2 YYEEEE. The full variable domain, completed using reference TRBV5-6 and TRBJ1-5, is DAGVTQSPTHLIKTRGQQVTLRCSPKSGHDTVSWYQQALGQGPQFIFQYYEEEERQRGNFPDRFSGHQFPNYSSELNVNALLLGDSALYLCASSLGTGLNQPQHFGDGTRLSIL.

The genes are TRBV7-8 and TRBJ2-5; TCRdb gives TRBD2 as the D gene, but with no DNA this cannot be confirmed. The CDR3 spans 14 residues. CDR1 is SGHVS, CDR2 FQNEAQ, per germline. CDR3 amino acids: CASSPPSDRETQYF.

This chain connects TRBV7-9 to TRBJ1-2; TCRdb returns TRBD1, unconfirmable since there is no DNA. CDR3 length equals 15 residues. Germline V gene lookup returns CDR1 SEHNR and CDR2 FQNEAQ (reference sequence). CDR3 in amino acids: CASTIGSALNYGYTF.

The chain joins TRBV10-3 to TRBJ1-6; TCRdb's assignment of TRBD1 cannot be checked, as there is no DNA. CDR1 and CDR2 (germline): ENHRY, SYGVKD. The length of the CDR3 is 16 residues. CDR3 region: CAISDRDRNDNSPLHF.

CDR3 protein: CASSLAGTTEAFF. The rearrangement joins TRBV5-1 to TRBJ1-1. Germline CDR1 reads SGHRS; CDR2 reads YFSETQ. The CDR3 sequence is 13 residues long.

The chain joins TRBV19 to TRBJ1-3. The CDR3 totals 15 residues. Germline CDR1 reads LNHDA; CDR2 reads SQIVND (reference sequence). Here the CDR3 reads CASSIRRGNGNTIYF.

The chain combines TRBV18 with TRBJ2-4; the TRBD2 assignment by TCRdb is unverifiable without DNA. The CDR3 contains 17 residues. Per the germline V gene, CDR1 is KGHSH and CDR2 is LQKENI. The CDR3 region is CASSPPTSLAAKNIQYF.

The V call is TRBV24-1, the J call TRBJ1-6; TCRdb calls TRBD1, which cannot be checked without DNA. Germline CDR1 reads KGHDR; CDR2 reads SFDVKD. This CDR3 contains 15 residues. The CDR3 spells CATSGPRTVNSPLHF.

V is TRBV3-1 and J is TRBJ2-1; TCRdb's assignment of TRBD2 cannot be checked, as there is no DNA. The CDR3 has 13 amino acids. Per the germline V gene, CDR1 is LGHDT and CDR2 is YNNKEL (reference sequence). CDR3 region: CASSQEAGFEQFF.

The J gene is TRBJ1-3, the V gene TRBV20-1. The CDR3 runs to 12 residues. Per the germline V gene, CDR1 is DFQATT and CDR2 is SNEGSKA (reference sequence). CDR3 sequence reads: CSAGISGNTIYF.

This chain uses TRBV19 with TRBJ2-1; the D call from TCRdb, TRBD1, cannot be confirmed without DNA. Germline-derived CDR1 and CDR2 are LNHDA and SQIVND (reference sequence). This CDR3 comprises 13 residues. The chain's CDR3 is CASTLRGYGEQFF.